This T cell receptor (beta chain) was sequenced during a study of response to subunit inactivated influenza vaccine. Deletions cut 4 bases from V and 0 bases from J, with 6 bases between. The length of the CDR3 is 12 residues. CDR1 and CDR2 from the germline V gene are SQVTM and ANQGSEA. MiXCR, applied by TCRdb to the RT-PCR reads, yields one record per CDR3 protein. The sample contains about 520,000 distinct CDR3 sequences, roughly 27% of which appear only once. There are a few counts of this clonotype. The sequencing here drew on CD4+ T cells sorted from PBMCs, taken around 5 days after vaccination. This chain connects TRBV29-1 to TRBJ1-1, with unresolved D. The TCR was taken from a man aged 50-60 years who received an inactivated influenza vaccine. CDR3 in amino acids: CSVGIMNTEAFF. As DNA, the CDR3 is TGCAGCGTTGGCATCATGAACACTGAAGCTTTCTTT. Together with reference TRBV29-1 and TRBJ1-1, the CDR3 gives the full variable domain: SAVISQKPSRDICQRGTSLTIQCQVDSQVTMMFWYRQQPGQSLTLIATANQGSEATYESGFVIDKFPISRPNLTFSTLTVSNMSPEDSSIYLCSVGIMNTEAFFGQGTRLTVV.